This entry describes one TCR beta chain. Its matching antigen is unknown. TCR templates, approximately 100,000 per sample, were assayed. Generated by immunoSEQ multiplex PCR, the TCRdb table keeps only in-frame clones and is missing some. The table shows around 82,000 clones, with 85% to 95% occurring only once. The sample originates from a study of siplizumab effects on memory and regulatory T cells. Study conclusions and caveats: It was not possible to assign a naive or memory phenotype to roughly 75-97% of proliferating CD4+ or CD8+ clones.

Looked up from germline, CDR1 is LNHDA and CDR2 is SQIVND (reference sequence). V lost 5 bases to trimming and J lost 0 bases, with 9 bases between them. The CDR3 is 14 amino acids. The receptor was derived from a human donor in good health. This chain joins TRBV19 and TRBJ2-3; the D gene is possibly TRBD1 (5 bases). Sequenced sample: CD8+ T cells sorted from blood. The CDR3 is CASSYPGSTDTQYF. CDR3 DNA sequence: TGTGCCAGTAGTTACCCAGGGAGCACAGATACGCAGTATTTT.